Each of the 22 T cell receptor beta chains below was sequenced from the same sample in a study of cytomegalovirus exposure and HLA in healthy donors. PCR amplification relied on 60 Vbeta primers (plus 13 Jbeta primers). Clones were read by immunoSEQ multiplex PCR, and TCRdb kept only the in-frame ones, dropping some. The table has more than 95,000 clones, about two thirds seen once. Material: PBMCs. The source of these receptors is a man aged 25-45 years in good health and CMV-seronegative.

The V gene is TRBV19, the J gene TRBJ1-1; 7 bases agree with TRBD1. The V gene's germline CDR1 is LNHDA and CDR2 SQIVND (reference sequence). V was clipped by 8 bases and J by 0 bases; unmatched bases: 6. CDR3 length equals 14 residues. The CDR3 reads CASSPGTVNTEAFF. CDR3 sequence (DNA): TGTGCCAGTTCTCCCGGGACAGTGAACACTGAAGCTTTCTTT.

The chain employs TRBV15 and TRBJ2-2, with 13 bases that match TRBD2. Germline CDR1 and CDR2: LNHNV and YYDKDF (reference sequence). The trim removed 7 bases at V and 5 bases at J, leaving 1 base unmatched. This CDR3 is built from 14 residues. CDR3 sequence: CATKGLAGTGELFF. The CDR3 DNA is TGTGCCACCAAGGGACTAGCGGGGACCGGGGAGCTGTTTTTT.

The chain employs TRBV19 and TRBJ2-7; 8 nucleotides align to TRBD1. CDR1 and CDR2 from the germline V gene are LNHDA and SQIVND (reference sequence). The V and J ends lost 3 bases and 3 bases, in that order; junction bases with no gene match: 4. The CDR3 loop spans 14 amino acids. The CDR3 DNA follows: TGTGCCAGTAGTATCCAGGGACAGGTCTACGAGCAGTACTTC. Translating gives CASSIQGQVYEQYF.

The chain uses TRBV10-2 and TRBJ2-1; unclear D gene. The V end lost 0 bases, the J end lost 2 bases, and 11 bases lay between the germline ends. The germline V gene has CDR1 WSHSY and CDR2 SAAADI. The CDR3 totals 16 residues. The CDR3 region is CASSESQDYAYNEQFF. CDR3 nucleotide sequence: TGCGCCAGCAGTGAGTCCCAGGATTACGCCTACAATGAGCAGTTCTTC.

This chain joins TRBV7-9 and TRBJ1-1, with a possible D match to TRBD1 (6 bases). Germline V gene lookup returns CDR1 SEHNR and CDR2 FQNEAQ (reference sequence). This CDR3 comprises 14 residues. The V and J ends lost 2 bases and 5 bases respectively, with 12 bases between them. The CDR3, as DNA: TGTGCCAGCAGCTTATCGCAGGGGCGGACTGAAGCTTTCTTT. As protein: CASSLSQGRTEAFF.

The chain is built from TRBV11-2 and TRBJ1-4; TRBD1 matches 7 bases. The CDR3 contains 18 residues. The V gene's germline CDR1 is SGHAT and CDR2 FQNNGV. The ends lost 2 bases at V and 2 bases at J; junction bases unmatched: 11. CDR3 DNA: TGTGCCAGCAGCTTACTTAGGGGGCAGGGAAGGACTAATGAAAAACTGTTTTTT. It translates to CASSLLRGQGRTNEKLFF. The variable domain in full, with the rest retrieved from reference TRBV11-2 and TRBJ1-4, is EAGVAQSPRYKIIEKRQSVAFWCNPISGHATLYWYQQILGQGPKLLIQFQNNGVVDDSQLPKDRFSAERLKGVDSTLKIQPAKLEDSAVYLCASSLLRGQGRTNEKLFFGSGTQLSVL.

V gene TRBV6-1 combines with J gene TRBJ1-1; 7 nucleotides match TRBD1. Germline CDR1 MNHNS, CDR2 SASEGT. This CDR3 has 14 amino acids. Trimming removed 4 bases from V and 2 bases from J; junction bases left unmatched: 4. The CDR3: CASSARTGNTEAFF. The CDR3 bases are TGTGCCAGCAGTGCCCGGACAGGCAACACTGAAGCTTTCTTT.

The chain has TRBV30 and TRBJ1-3; D unclear. Germline values: CDR1 GTSNPN, CDR2 SVGIG (reference sequence). The V and J ends lost 0 bases and 0 bases respectively, with 12 bases between them. The CDR3 extends over 16 amino acids. In nucleotides, the CDR3 is TGTGCCTGGAGTGTACCCTGGACTTCCTCTGGAAACACCATATATTTT. This gives the protein CAWSVPWTSSGNTIYF. Complete variable domain (other parts from reference TRBV30 and TRBJ1-3): SQTIHQWPATLVQPVGSPLSLECTVEGTSNPNLYWYRQAAGRGLQLLFYSVGIGQISSEVPQNLSASRPQDRQFILSSKKLLLSDSGFYLCAWSVPWTSSGNTIYFGEGSWLTVV.

This chain uses TRBV5-8 with TRBJ1-1; 8 bases agree with TRBD1. This CDR3 is 15 amino acids long. Trimming at V came to 1 base and at J to 5 bases, leaving 7 bases not matched to a gene. The germline V gene has CDR1 SGHTS and CDR2 YDEGEE. The CDR3 region is CASSLTGGGRTEAFF. CDR3 bases: TGTGCCAGCAGCTTGACAGGGGGGGGGAGAACTGAAGCTTTCTTT.

This clone was seen a few times. The chain couples TRBV13 to TRBJ2-1; 12 bases line up with TRBD2. Germline values: CDR1 PRHDT, CDR2 FYEKMQ (reference sequence). CDR3 length: 18 amino acids. The V gene end was trimmed by 3 bases and the J gene end by 1 base; junction bases not matched to a gene: 7. CDR3 coding DNA: TGTGCCAGCAGCTTTGCGGCTAGCGGGGGGGAATCCTACAATGAGCAGTTCTTC. It translates to CASSFAASGGESYNEQFF.

This clone was detected only a few times. The V and J genes are TRBV18 and TRBJ2-3, with D tentatively TRBD1 (6 bases). Trimming shortened V by 3 bases and J by 3 bases, and 10 bases separated the two germline ends. Per germline, CDR1 KGHSH and CDR2 LQKENI. This CDR3 has 14 residues. The DNA for the CDR3 is TGTGCCAGCTCACCGGGGGCTCTAACAGATACGCAGTATTTT. The encoded protein is CASSPGALTDTQYF.

The V gene is TRBV7-9, the J gene TRBJ2-7; TRBD1 matches 7 bases. Germline V gene data show CDR1 as SEHNR and CDR2 as FQNEAQ (reference sequence). CDR3 length equals 11 residues. J lost 7 bases, V lost 4 bases, and 1 base had no gene match. The chain's CDR3 is CASSSTGEQYF. The CDR3 DNA reads as TGTGCCAGCAGCTCGACAGGGGAGCAGTACTTC.

The chain has TRBV30 and TRBJ2-5; D is possibly TRBD1 (7 bases). Germline V gene data show CDR1 as GTSNPN and CDR2 as SVGIG (reference sequence). The CDR3 consists of 12 residues. V was cut by 5 bases and J by 5 bases, with 12 bases left in between. CDR3 sequence (DNA): TGTGCCTGGGGGGCAGGGGGGGAGACCCAGTACTTC. It yields the protein CAWGAGGETQYF. Complete variable domain (other parts from reference TRBV30 and TRBJ2-5): SQTIHQWPATLVQPVGSPLSLECTVEGTSNPNLYWYRQAAGRGLQLLFYSVGIGQISSEVPQNLSASRPQDRQFILSSKKLLLSDSGFYLCAWGAGGETQYFGPGTRLLVL.

V gene TRBV13 combines with J gene TRBJ2-3; 9 nucleotides line up with TRBD2. With V trimmed by 1 base and J by 4 bases, 9 bases remained unmatched. This CDR3 has 17 amino acids. The germline V gene encodes CDR1 PRHDT and CDR2 FYEKMQ (reference sequence). CDR3 sequence (DNA): TGTGCCAGCAGCTTAGTAGGGCTAGCGGGGACATCAGATACGCAGTATTTT. Translation gives CASSLVGLAGTSDTQYF.

Comments on this clone: Other nucleotide sequences in the sample specify the same CDR3. The V and J genes are TRBV10-3 and TRBJ1-1, with D maybe TRBD1 (5 bases). Trimming pared 8 bases from V and 7 bases from J, leaving 14 bases between. CDR1 and CDR2 from the germline V gene are ENHRY and SYGVKD. CDR3 size: 12 residues. CDR3 DNA sequence: TGTGCCATCCAAGGTCAGGGTAATGAAGCTTTCTTT. Translating gives CAIQGQGNEAFF.

The chain carries TRBV11-1 and TRBJ1-1; 8 bases line up with TRBD1. Germline CDR1 is SGHAT and CDR2 is FQDESV (reference sequence). The CDR3 runs to 14 residues. The J segment lost 1 base and the V segment lost 6 bases, leaving 4 bases of the junction unmatched. The CDR3 is CASRPGQGNTEAFF. The CDR3 coding sequence is TGTGCCAGCAGGCCCGGACAGGGGAACACTGAAGCTTTCTTT.

The V gene is TRBV9, the J gene TRBJ2-2; 9 bases agree with TRBD1. This CDR3 region has 17 residues. With V trimmed by 3 bases and J by 8 bases, 14 bases remained unmatched. Germline CDR1 SGDLS, CDR2 YYNGEE. The CDR3 sequence: CASSEGTGRQPEGELFF. The CDR3 DNA reads as TGTGCCAGCAGCGAGGGGACAGGGAGGCAGCCCGAGGGGGAGCTGTTTTTT.

The V gene is TRBV4-3, the J gene TRBJ2-1; TRBD1 is a possible D gene (5 bases). Per germline, CDR1 LGHNA and CDR2 YSLEER. V was cut by 0 bases and J by 1 base, with 13 bases left in between. The length of the CDR3 is 17 residues. The CDR3 DNA follows: TGCGCCAGCAGCCAAGATCGGTGGCAGGGATCCTACAATGAGCAGTTCTTC. Its protein product is CASSQDRWQGSYNEQFF.

The rearrangement joins TRBV19 to TRBJ2-7, with 12 bases lining up with TRBD2. The germline V gene encodes CDR1 LNHDA and CDR2 SQIVND (reference sequence). With 5 bases clipped from V and 1 base from J, the junction kept 9 bases outside the gene matches. The CDR3 is 17 amino acids. CDR3 protein: CASSPGTSGLPSYEQYF. The DNA for the CDR3 is TGTGCCAGTAGTCCCGGGACTAGCGGGCTACCTTCCTACGAGCAGTACTTC.

The chain joins TRBV2 to TRBJ2-7, with D hard to call. Trimming shortened V by 4 bases and J by 2 bases, and 9 bases separated the two germline ends. Germline V gene lookup returns CDR1 SNHLY and CDR2 FYNNEI. This CDR3 comprises 13 residues. CDR3 sequence reads: CASSVPVTYEQYF. The CDR3 nucleotides read TGTGCCAGCAGTGTGCCGGTAACCTACGAGCAGTACTTC.

This clone was detected only a few times. V is TRBV6-1 and J is TRBJ1-4; 9 bases match TRBD1. V trimming: 7 bases; J trimming: 8 bases; junction bases outside the gene matches: 11. This CDR3 contains 15 residues. Germline V lookup: CDR1 MNHNS, CDR2 SASEGT. CDR3 nucleotides: TGTGCCAGCATATTGGGGACAGGGACGATCGAAAAACTGTTTTTT. This codes for CASILGTGTIEKLFF.

The chain combines TRBV10-1 with TRBJ2-7; D is perhaps TRBD1 (5 bases). Germline CDR1 WNHNN, CDR2 SYGVQD (reference sequence). This CDR3 has 14 amino acids. V was clipped by 3 bases and J by 3 bases, with 12 bases between them. CDR3 in amino acids: CASSENSGNYEQYF. DNA for the CDR3: TGCGCCAGCAGTGAAAATTCAGGGAACTACGAGCAGTACTTC.